This TCR beta chain was obtained from a study of blood T cells in healthy people across ages. The authors extracted at least 6 micrograms of total RNA per sample. Study-level findings and limits: Changes in expanded clonotypes were possibly confounded, as the CMV status of donors was unknown.

With respect to this clonotype: As yet, its antigen is unknown.

Combining a sample-barcoded 5' primer with a J-beta primer mix, a second PCR ran for roughly 6 to 12 cycles. TCRdb analysed the 5' RACE reads with MiXCR anew, one entry per CDR3 protein. The repertoire holds about 760,000 distinct CDR3 sequences, with 56% as singletons. The sequence was obtained from a middle-aged man in good health. The source material was blood.

The CDR3 here is CASSPYTGQNEQFF. The CDR3 DNA follows: TGTGCCAGCAGCCCCTACACAGGGCAGAACGAGCAGTTCTTC. J is TRBJ2-7 and V is TRBV28, with D possibly matching TRBD1 (6 bases). The better agreement between TRBJ2-1 and the DNA end casts doubt on the J call. The V gene's germline CDR1 is MDHEN and CDR2 SYDVKM. The CDR3 runs to 14 residues.